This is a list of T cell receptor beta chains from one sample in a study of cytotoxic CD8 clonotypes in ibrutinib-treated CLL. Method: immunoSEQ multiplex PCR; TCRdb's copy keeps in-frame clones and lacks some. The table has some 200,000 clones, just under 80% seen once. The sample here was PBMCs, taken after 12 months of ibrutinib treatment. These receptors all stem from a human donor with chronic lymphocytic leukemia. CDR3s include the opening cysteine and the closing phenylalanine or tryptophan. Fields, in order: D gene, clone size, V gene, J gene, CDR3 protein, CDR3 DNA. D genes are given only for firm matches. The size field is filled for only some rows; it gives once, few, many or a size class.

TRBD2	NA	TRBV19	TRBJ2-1	CASALAGEYEQFF	TGTGCCAGCGCCTTAGCGGGAGAGTATGAGCAGTTCTTC
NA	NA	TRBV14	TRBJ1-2	CASSQGTAYGYTF	TGTGCCAGCAGCCAAGGGACAGCTTATGGCTACACCTTC
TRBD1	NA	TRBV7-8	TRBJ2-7	CASSYLRQGSYEQYF	TGTGCCAGCAGCTACCTTCGACAGGGGAGCTACGAGCAGTACTTC
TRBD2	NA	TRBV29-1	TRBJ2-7	CSARTSGDSYEQYF	TGCAGCGCTAGGACTAGCGGGGACTCCTACGAGCAGTACTTC
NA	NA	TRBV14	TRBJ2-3	CASSHYQGHGVADTQYF	TGTGCCAGCAGCCATTATCAGGGTCATGGCGTGGCAGATACGCAGTATTTT
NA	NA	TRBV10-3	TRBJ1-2	CAISGLGQPYGYTF	TGTGCCATCAGTGGGCTAGGACAGCCCTATGGCTACACCTTC
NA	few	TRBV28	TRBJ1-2	CASRSTEFYGYTF	TGTGCCAGCAGATCGACAGAATTCTATGGCTACACCTTC
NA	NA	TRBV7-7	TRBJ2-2	CASSWDGNTGELFF	TGTGCTAGCAGCTGGGACGGGAACACCGGGGAGCTGTTTTTT
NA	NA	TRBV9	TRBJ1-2	CASSLDRNYGYTF	TGTGCCAGCAGCCTTGACCGTAACTATGGCTACACCTTC
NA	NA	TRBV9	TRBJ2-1	CASGGLSYNEQFF	TGTGCCAGCGGGGGACTGTCCTACAATGAGCAGTTCTTC
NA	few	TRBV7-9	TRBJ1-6	CASSEGFSYNSPLHF	TGTGCCAGCAGCGAGGGGTTCTCCTATAATTCACCCCTCCACTTT
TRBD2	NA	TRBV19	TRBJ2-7	CASSPGTSGIRDF	TGTGCCAGTAGTCCCGGGACTAGCGGGATCCGAGACTTC
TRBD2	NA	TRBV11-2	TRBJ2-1	CASSNLAGGYNEQFF	TGTGCCAGCAGCAATCTAGCGGGGGGCTACAATGAGCAGTTCTTC
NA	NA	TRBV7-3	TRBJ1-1	CASSLAWGTEAFF	TGTGCCAGCAGCTTAGCCTGGGGAACTGAAGCTTTCTTT
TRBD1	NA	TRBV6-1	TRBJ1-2	CASSEPGGQGAYGYTF	TGTGCCAGCAGTGAACCGGGAGGACAGGGGGCGTACGGCTACACCTTC
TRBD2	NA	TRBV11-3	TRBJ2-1	CASSLGLAGAEQFF	TGTGCCAGCAGCTTAGGGCTAGCGGGAGCAGAGCAGTTCTTC
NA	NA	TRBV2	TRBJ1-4	CASSPDEKLFF	TGTGCCAGCAGCCCGGACGAAAAACTGTTTTTT
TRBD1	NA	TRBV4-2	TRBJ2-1	CASSQVMQGAYNEQFF	TGTGCCAGCAGCCAAGTTATGCAGGGGGCTTACAATGAGCAGTTCTTC
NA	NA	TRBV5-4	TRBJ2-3	CASGRDQGTQYF	TGTGCCAGCGGGAGAGACCAAGGTACGCAGTATTTT
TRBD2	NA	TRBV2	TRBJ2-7	CATSLAGIGEQYF	TGTGCCACCTCACTAGCGGGAATCGGAGAGCAGTACTTC
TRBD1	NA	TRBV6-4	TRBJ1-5	CASSDSDREQPQHF	TGTGCCAGCAGTGACTCCGACAGGGAACAGCCCCAGCATTTT
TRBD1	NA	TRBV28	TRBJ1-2	CASSQTGGNYGYTF	TGTGCCAGCAGTCAGACAGGGGGTAACTATGGCTACACCTTC
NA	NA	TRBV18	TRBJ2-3	CASSPSGGPTDTQYF	TGTGCCAGCTCACCCTCAGGGGGGCCTACAGATACGCAGTATTTT
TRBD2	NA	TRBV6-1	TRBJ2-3	CASSARELGDTQYF	TGTGCCAGCAGTGCGCGGGAGCTGGGAGATACGCAGTATTTT
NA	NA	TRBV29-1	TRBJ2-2	CSVGPGWGTGELFF	TGCAGCGTTGGTCCAGGCTGGGGCACCGGGGAGCTGTTTTTT
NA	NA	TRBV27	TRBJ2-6	CASSLRQGPAGANVLTF	TGTGCCAGCAGTTTACGGCAGGGTCCCGCTGGGGCCAACGTCCTGACTTTC
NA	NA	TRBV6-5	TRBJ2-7	CASSSPPGIAGYEQYF	TGTGCCAGCAGTTCCCCCCCGGGGATAGCTGGCTACGAGCAGTACTTC
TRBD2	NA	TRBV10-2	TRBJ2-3	CASSESELAEAGDTQYF	TGCGCCAGCAGTGAGTCGGAGCTAGCGGAGGCGGGGGATACGCAGTATTTT
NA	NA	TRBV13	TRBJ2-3	CASSSGTTDTQYF	TGTGCCAGCAGCTCCGGGACTACAGATACGCAGTATTTT
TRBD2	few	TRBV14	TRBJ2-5	CASSQAAGVYQETQYF	TGTGCCAGCAGCCAAGCGGCGGGGGTGTACCAAGAGACCCAGTACTTC
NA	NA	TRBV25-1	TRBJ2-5	CASSVVASAEETQYF	TGTGCCAGCAGTGTCGTTGCTAGCGCAGAAGAGACCCAGTACTTC
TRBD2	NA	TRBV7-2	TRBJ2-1	CASSLELAGVNEQFF	TGTGCCAGCAGCTTAGAACTAGCGGGGGTCAATGAGCAGTTCTTC
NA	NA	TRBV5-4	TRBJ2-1	CASSWGAGTREQFF	TGTGCCAGCAGCTGGGGGGCGGGAACTCGTGAGCAGTTCTTC
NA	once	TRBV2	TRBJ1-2	CASSRDSF	TGTGCCAGCAGCCGTGACAGTTTC
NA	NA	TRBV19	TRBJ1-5	CASSIDAAQPQHF	TGTGCCAGTAGTATAGATGCGGCTCAGCCCCAGCATTTT
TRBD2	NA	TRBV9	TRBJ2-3	CASSEGTSGRVTDTQYF	TGTGCCAGCAGCGAGGGGACTAGCGGGAGGGTGACAGATACGCAGTATTTT